These 10 T cell receptor beta chains originate from one sample sequenced in a study of T cell responses to AZD1222 COVID-19 vaccine. Using immunoSEQ multiplex PCR, the repertoire was profiled, and TCRdb retains in-frame clones only, with some absent. The sample lists 100,000 to 110,000 clones, about 89% seen once, with 4% to 4.5% in the top ten. The specimen comprised peripheral blood, sampled on day 0 of MenACWY control vaccination. The receptor source for this set is an adult in good health.

The genes are TRBV10-1 and TRBJ2-2; 9 bases line up with TRBD1. The V and J ends lost 2 bases and 7 bases, in that order; junction bases with no gene match: 11. The length of the CDR3 is 17 residues. CDR1 is WNHNN, CDR2 SYGVQD, per germline (reference sequence). The CDR3 is CASSEKGWTGDFGELFF. The CDR3 nucleotides read TGCGCCAGCAGTGAGAAGGGGTGGACAGGGGATTTCGGGGAGCTGTTTTTT.

V is TRBV9 and J is TRBJ1-6, with D perhaps matching TRBD1 (5 bases). The CDR3 runs 19 residues. Germline V CDR1 and CDR2: SGDLS, YYNGEE. V was shortened by 3 bases and J by 0 bases, with 19 bases between the two germline ends. The CDR3 DNA reads as TGTGCCAGCAGCGCAGACCCGGGGGGGTTGAGCTCCTATAATTCACCCCTCCACTTT. Residues: CASSADPGGLSSYNSPLHF.

The chain is built from TRBV7-2 and TRBJ1-1; D unresolved. From germline, CDR1 is SGHTA and CDR2 FQGNSA. Trimming removed 0 bases from V and 6 bases from J, with 5 bases in between. The CDR3 is 12 residues long. As DNA, the CDR3 is TGTGCCAGCAGCTTAGCTCCCTCTGAAGCTTTCTTT. Its translation: CASSLAPSEAFF.

The CDR3 region is CASSFGKGGYEQYF. The CDR3 nucleotides read TGTGCCAGCAGCTTCGGGAAGGGAGGCTACGAGCAGTACTTC. The chain joins TRBV7-9 to TRBJ2-7, with D possibly matching TRBD2 (6 bases). CDR3 length: 14 residues. The V end was cut by 3 bases, the J end by 3 bases, with 12 bases between. Germline values: CDR1 SEHNR, CDR2 FQNEAQ (reference sequence).

This clone was counted a few times. This chain connects TRBV30 to TRBJ2-6; no firm D call. V shed 3 bases and J shed 2 bases, with 8 bases lying between them. CDR3 size: 14 residues. Germline V gives CDR1 GTSNPN, CDR2 SVGIG (reference sequence). The CDR3 here is CAWSQRAGANVLTF. The CDR3 nucleotides are TGTGCCTGGAGCCAACGAGCTGGGGCCAACGTCCTGACTTTC. The variable domain in full, completed from reference TRBV30 and TRBJ2-6, reads SQTIHQWPATLVQPVGSPLSLECTVEGTSNPNLYWYRQAAGRGLQLLFYSVGIGQISSEVPQNLSASRPQDRQFILSSKKLLLSDSGFYLCAWSQRAGANVLTFGAGSRLTVL.

The chain couples TRBV9 to TRBJ2-3; 7 bases line up with TRBD2. The length of the CDR3 is 16 residues. Trimming removed 3 bases from V and 6 bases from J; junction bases left unmatched: 13. Germline lookup yields CDR1 SGDLS and CDR2 YYNGEE. The CDR3 DNA reads as TGTGCCAGCAGCGATGGACTAGGCCCGGCTGGGGATACGCAGTATTTT. Translation gives CASSDGLGPAGDTQYF.

The rearrangement uses TRBV12-3 or TRBV12-4 and TRBJ2-1; perhaps TRBD2 as D (5 bases). This CDR3 region has 10 residues. The V end was cut by 10 bases, the J end by 7 bases, with 8 bases between. In DNA, the CDR3 is TGTGCCATCTCGGGGAATGAGCAGTTCTTC. Translation gives CAISGNEQFF.

The chain recombines TRBV5-1 with TRBJ2-3, with TRBD2 identical over 10 bases. The ends lost 0 bases at V and 0 bases at J; junction bases unmatched: 4. This CDR3 is 17 amino acids long. CDR1 and CDR2 (germline): SGHRS, YFSETQ. CDR3 coding DNA: TGCGCCAGCAGCTTGGAGGGACTAGCGATTAGCACAGATACGCAGTATTTT. Its protein is CASSLEGLAISTDTQYF.

The chain uses TRBV6-5 and TRBJ2-7; 9 nucleotides agree with TRBD1. This CDR3 comprises 14 residues. The V segment lost 6 bases and the J segment 4 bases; nucleotides outside the gene matches: 7. Germline-derived CDR1 and CDR2 are MNHEY and SVGAGI. CDR3 DNA sequence: TGTGCCAGCAGGCGGACAGGGGATAGTTACGAGCAGTACTTC. Translation gives CASRRTGDSYEQYF.

The V gene is TRBV10-2, the J gene TRBJ2-1, with 7 bases fitting TRBD2. After removal of 8 bases from V and 4 bases from J, the junction contained 17 bases not matched to a gene. The CDR3 runs 17 residues. CDR1 and CDR2 (germline): WSHSY, SAAADI. For the CDR3, the DNA is TGCGCCAGCCGTACACTCCCAGGGAGGGAAGATTACAATGAGCAGTTCTTC. Translating gives CASRTLPGREDYNEQFF.